This T cell receptor (beta chain) was obtained from a study of OX40 agonist ivuxolimab in advanced cancers. Study context: Three patients had partial responses: one hepatocellular carcinoma, two cutaneous melanoma. The study, taken as a whole, reports: Circulating CD4+ and CD8+ T cells showed clonal expansion by week 6 at 0.1 to 3.0 mg/kg.

Clones were read by immunoSEQ multiplex PCR, and TCRdb kept only the in-frame ones, dropping some. This table has 70,000 to 95,000 clones, 84% appearing once. The CDR3 runs to 20 residues. This clone occurred a few times. Its antigen is still unknown. Sequenced material: CD4+ or CD8+ T cells sorted from blood, taken in a trial of the OX40 agonist ivuxolimab. The chain uses TRBV21-1 and TRBJ1-6; the table gives TRBD1 as D, unverified against the DNA. TRBV21-1 is given as a pseudogene. The TCR comes from an adult with an advanced solid tumor such as melanoma, head and neck, liver or kidney cancer. CDR3 amino acids: CASSKGEPIRIGADNSPLHF. CDR3 in DNA: TGTGCCAGCAGCAAAGGGGAACCGATCCGGATAGGGGCCGATAATTCACCCCTCCACTTT.